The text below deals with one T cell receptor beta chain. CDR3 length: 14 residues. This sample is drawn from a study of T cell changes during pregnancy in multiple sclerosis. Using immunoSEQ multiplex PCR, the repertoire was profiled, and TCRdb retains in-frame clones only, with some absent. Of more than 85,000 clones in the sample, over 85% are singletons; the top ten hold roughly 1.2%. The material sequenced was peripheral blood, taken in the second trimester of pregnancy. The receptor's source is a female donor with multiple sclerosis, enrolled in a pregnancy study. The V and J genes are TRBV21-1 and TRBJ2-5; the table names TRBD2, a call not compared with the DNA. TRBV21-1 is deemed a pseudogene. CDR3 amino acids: CASSVRVHEETQYF. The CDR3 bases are TGTGCCAGCAGCGTTCGGGTCCACGAAGAGACCCAGTACTTC.